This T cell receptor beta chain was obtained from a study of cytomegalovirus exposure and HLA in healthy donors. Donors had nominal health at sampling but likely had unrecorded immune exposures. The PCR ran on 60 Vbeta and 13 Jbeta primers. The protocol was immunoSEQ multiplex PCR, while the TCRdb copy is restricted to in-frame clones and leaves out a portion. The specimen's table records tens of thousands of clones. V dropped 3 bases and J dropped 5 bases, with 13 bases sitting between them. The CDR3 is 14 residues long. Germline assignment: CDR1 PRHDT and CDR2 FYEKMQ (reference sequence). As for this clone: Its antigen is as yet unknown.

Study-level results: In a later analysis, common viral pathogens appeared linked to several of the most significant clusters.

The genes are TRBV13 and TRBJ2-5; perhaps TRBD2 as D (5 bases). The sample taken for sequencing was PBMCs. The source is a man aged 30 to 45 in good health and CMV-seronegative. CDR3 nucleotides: TGTGCCAGCAGCTTCCTCGCCGGGGAGGAGACCCAGTACTTC. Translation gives CASSFLAGEETQYF. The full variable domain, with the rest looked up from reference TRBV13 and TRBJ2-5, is AAGVIQSPRHLIKEKRETATLKCYPIPRHDTVYWYQQGPGQDPQFLISFYEKMQSDKGSIPDRFSAQQFSDYHSELNMSSLELGDSALYFCASSFLAGEETQYFGPGTRLLVL.